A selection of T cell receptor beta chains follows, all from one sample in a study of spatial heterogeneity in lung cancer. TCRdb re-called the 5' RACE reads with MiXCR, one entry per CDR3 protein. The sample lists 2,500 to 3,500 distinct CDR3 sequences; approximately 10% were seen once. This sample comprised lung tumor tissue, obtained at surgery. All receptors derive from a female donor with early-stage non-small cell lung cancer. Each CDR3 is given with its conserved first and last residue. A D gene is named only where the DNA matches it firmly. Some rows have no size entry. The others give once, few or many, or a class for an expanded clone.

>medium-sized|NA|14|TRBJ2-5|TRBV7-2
CASSSPGEQETQYF
TGTGCCAGCAGCTCCCCGGGAGAGCAAGAGACCCAGTACTTC
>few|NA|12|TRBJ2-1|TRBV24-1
CASTDRNNEQFF
TGTGCCTCGACAGACCGAAACAATGAGCAGTTCTTC
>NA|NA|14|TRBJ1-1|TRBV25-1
CASSVWEGMGEAFF
TGTGCCAGCAGTGTCTGGGAGGGGATGGGAGAAGCTTTCTTT
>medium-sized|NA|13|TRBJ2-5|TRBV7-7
CASSLGVQETQYF
TGTGCTAGCAGCTTAGGGGTCCAAGAGACCCAGTACTTC
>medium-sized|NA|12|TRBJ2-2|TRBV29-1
CSVDTGAGELFF
TGCAGCGTTGACACCGGCGCCGGGGAGCTGTTTTTT
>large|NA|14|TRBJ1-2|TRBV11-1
CASGRDGANYGYTF
TGTGCCAGCGGTAGGGACGGTGCGAACTATGGCTACACCTTC
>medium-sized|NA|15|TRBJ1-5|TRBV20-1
CSAREGQGYFQPQHF
TGCAGTGCTAGAGAGGGGCAGGGGTATTTTCAGCCCCAGCATTTT
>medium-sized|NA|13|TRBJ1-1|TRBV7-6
CASSKGRGTEAFF
TGTGCCAGCAGCAAGGGCAGGGGTACTGAAGCTTTCTTT
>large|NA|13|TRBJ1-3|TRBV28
CASSPSGGNTIYF
TGTGCCAGCAGTCCAAGTGGTGGAAACACCATATATTTT
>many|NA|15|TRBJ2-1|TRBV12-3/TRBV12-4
CASTTRNRAYNEQFF
TGTGCCAGCACCACCAGAAACAGGGCCTACAATGAGCAGTTCTTC
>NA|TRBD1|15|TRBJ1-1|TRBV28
CASSFLQGSGTEAFF
TGTGCCAGCAGCTTCCTACAGGGGTCGGGCACTGAAGCTTTCTTT
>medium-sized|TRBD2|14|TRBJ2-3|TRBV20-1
CSAGPAGGVDTQYF
TGCAGTGCAGGCCCAGCGGGGGGTGTAGATACGCAGTATTTT
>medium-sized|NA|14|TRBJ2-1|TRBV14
CASSQDQADNEQFF
TGTGCCAGCAGCCAAGATCAGGCAGACAATGAGCAGTTCTTC
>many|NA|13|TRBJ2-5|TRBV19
CASSIGSWETQYF
TGTGCCAGTAGTATAGGGTCGTGGGAGACCCAGTACTTC
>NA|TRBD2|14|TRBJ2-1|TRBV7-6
CASSKRGSHNEQFF
TGTGCCAGCAGTAAACGCGGGAGCCATAATGAGCAGTTCTTC
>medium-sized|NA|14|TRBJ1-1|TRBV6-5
CASSYHEGRTEAFF
TGTGCCAGCAGTTATCACGAGGGGCGGACTGAAGCTTTCTTT
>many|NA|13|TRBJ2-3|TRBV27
CASSLWPTDTQYF
TGTGCCAGCAGTTTGTGGCCCACAGATACGCAGTATTTT
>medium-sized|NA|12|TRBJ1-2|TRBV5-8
CASSLERGGYTF
TGTGCCAGCAGCTTGGAACGCGGTGGCTACACCTTC
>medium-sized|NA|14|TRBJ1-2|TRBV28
CASSTPFQSYGYTF
TGTGCCAGCAGTACCCCATTTCAATCATATGGCTACACCTTC
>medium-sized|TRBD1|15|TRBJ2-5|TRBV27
CASRGQGARGETQYF
TGTGCCAGCAGGGGACAGGGGGCGCGAGGAGAGACCCAGTACTTC